A selection of T cell receptor beta chains follows, all from one sample in a study of blood T cell repertoires in COVID-19. The assay was immunoSEQ multiplex PCR, and TCRdb's table has in-frame clones only and misses some. Of more than 50,000 clones listed, 75% to 80% were seen once; the top ten hold about 39%. Material: peripheral blood. The origin of the receptors is a man between 65 and 80 years old with active or convalescent COVID-19. Each CDR3 is given with its conserved first and last residue. The D gene is left open where the match is weak. Clone size appears in some rows only: once, few, many, or a class for an expanded clone.

CDR3aa	CDR3nt	d_gene	abundance	v_gene	j_gene
CASSEQRVGYTF	TGTGCCAGCAGTGAACAGAGGGTCGGCTACACCTTC	NA	NA	TRBV6-1	TRBJ1-2
CASHRTGINTGELFF	TGTGCCAGTCATAGGACAGGGATTAACACCGGGGAGCTGTTTTTT	TRBD1	NA	TRBV5-5	TRBJ2-2
CASSEGQMNSYNSPLHF	TGTGCCAGCAGTGAGGGACAGATGAACTCCTATAATTCACCCCTCCACTTT	TRBD1	NA	TRBV27	TRBJ1-6
CASVEGGATDTQYF	TGTGCCAGCGTGGAAGGGGGGGCGACAGATACGCAGTATTTT	NA	NA	TRBV2	TRBJ2-3
CASSQSSGQETQYF	TGTGCCAGCAGCCAATCTAGCGGTCAAGAGACCCAGTACTTC	TRBD2	NA	TRBV7-2	TRBJ2-5
CASSLEGVNIQYF	TGCGCCAGCAGCTTGGAGGGGGTAAACATTCAGTACTTC	NA	NA	TRBV5-1	TRBJ2-4
CAWSVGGVGQPQHF	TGTGCCTGGAGTGTAGGGGGAGTGGGTCAGCCCCAGCATTTT	NA	NA	TRBV30	TRBJ1-5
CASSSRDSVLYF	TGTGCCAGCAGCTCCCGGGACTCGGTCCTCTACTTC	NA	NA	TRBV7-8	TRBJ2-5
CASRGQINQPQHF	TGTGCCAGCAGGGGACAAATCAATCAGCCCCAGCATTTT	NA	NA	TRBV28	TRBJ1-5
CASSYSRNTEAFF	TGTGCCAGCAGTTACTCGAGGAACACTGAAGCTTTCTTT	NA	NA	TRBV6-2/TRBV6-3	TRBJ1-1
CATSSSSGSSHEQYF	TGTGCCACCAGCTCCTCCAGCGGGAGCTCCCACGAGCAGTACTTC	TRBD2	NA	TRBV15	TRBJ2-7
CAWSLAPLGTDTQYF	TGTGCCTGGAGCCTAGCGCCTCTCGGCACAGATACGCAGTATTTT	NA	NA	TRBV30	TRBJ2-3
CASSPGTPNNYGYTF	TGTGCCAGCAGCCCCGGGACACCCAACAACTATGGCTACACCTTC	NA	NA	TRBV3-1/TRBV3-2	TRBJ1-2
CASSLPGITIYF	TGTGCCAGCAGTTTACCGGGAATCACCATATATTTT	NA	once	TRBV12-3/TRBV12-4	TRBJ1-3
CASSANSGGQYF	TGTGCCAGCAGTGCGAATAGCGGGGGGCAGTACTTC	TRBD2	NA	TRBV2	TRBJ2-7
CASSPPGGVNTEAFF	TGTGCCAGCAGCCCCCCAGGGGGAGTTAACACTGAAGCTTTCTTT	TRBD1	NA	TRBV7-2	TRBJ1-1
CASSMSDLGGGINEQFF	TGTGCCAGTAGTATGAGTGACCTTGGGGGAGGGATCAATGAGCAGTTCTTC	TRBD2	NA	TRBV19	TRBJ2-1
CASSLGGGRGSPLHF	TGTGCCAGCAGCTTAGGCGGGGGCAGGGGATCACCCCTCCACTTT	NA	NA	TRBV7-2	TRBJ1-6
CASGSRDTLSNAQFF	TGTGCCAGCGGTTCCCGGGACACCCTTTCGAATGCGCAGTTCTTC	NA	NA	TRBV27	TRBJ2-1
CASIPRVGTEAFF	TGTGCCAGCATTCCGCGGGTAGGGACTGAAGCTTTCTTT	NA	few	TRBV12-3/TRBV12-4	TRBJ1-1
CASSSKTGAIYEQYF	TGCGCCAGCAGCTCCAAGACAGGGGCCATCTACGAGCAGTACTTC	TRBD1	NA	TRBV5-1	TRBJ2-7
CASSKCRDRYQPQHF	TGTGCCAGCAGCAAATGTAGGGACAGATATCAGCCCCAGCATTTT	NA	NA	TRBV21-1	TRBJ1-5
CASSLIQGTGTEAFF	TGTGCCAGCAGCTTAATTCAGGGTACGGGCACTGAAGCTTTCTTT	NA	NA	TRBV7-2	TRBJ1-1
CASTRQGAYTEAFF	TGTGCCAGCACCAGACAGGGGGCTTACACTGAAGCTTTCTTT	TRBD1	NA	TRBV5-4	TRBJ1-1
CASSLQGYNSPLHF	TGTGCCAGCAGCTTGCAGGGATATAATTCACCCCTCCACTTT	NA	NA	TRBV11-1	TRBJ1-6
CASRLDRGGFYNSPLHF	TGTGCAAGTCGCTTAGACAGGGGAGGCTTCTATAATTCACCCCTCCACTTT	NA	NA	TRBV12-2	TRBJ1-6
CASSPRQGANTEAFF	TGTGCCAGCAGCCCCCGACAGGGGGCAAATACTGAAGCTTTCTTT	TRBD1	NA	TRBV11-3	TRBJ1-1
CASSRQSLSTDTQYF	TGTGCCAGCAGTAGACAAAGCCTTAGCACAGATACGCAGTATTTT	NA	NA	TRBV6-5	TRBJ2-3